Below are 20 T cell receptor beta chains sequenced from a single sample in a study of Graves' ophthalmopathy and Graves' hyperthyroidism. RNA transcripts served as template for amplifying TCR beta CDR3 sequences. First-round RT-PCR employed HTBI primers, with a second-round multiplex PCR after it. TCRdb used MiXCR to reprocess the multiplex PCR reads, holding one entry per CDR3 protein. Of 620,000 or so distinct CDR3 sequences in the sample, 22% were seen once. Sequencing was carried out using peripheral blood. These TCRs come from a woman younger than 30 with stable Graves' hyperthyroidism. Some clones in this sample may be carry-over from other donors' samples.

This clonotype has a count of ten or more. The rearrangement uses TRBV29-1 and TRBJ2-2, with D possibly TRBD1 on 6 matching bases. Trimming left V 6 bases short and J 1 base short, with 18 bases between. The CDR3 runs 16 residues. Per germline, CDR1 SQVTM and CDR2 ANQGSEA. The CDR3 coding sequence is TGCAGCGTCCAGACAGGAAACAAGGAGAACACCGGGGAGCTGTTTTTT. Translating it yields CSVQTGNKENTGELFF.

The J gene is TRBJ2-7, the V gene TRBV20-1; no reliable D call. This CDR3 region has 14 residues. V lost 3 bases and J lost 2, with 14 bases in between. Germline V gene lookup returns CDR1 DFQATT and CDR2 SNEGSKA (reference sequence). The CDR3 DNA reads as TGCAGTGCTAGTTCAGGTTCAACCGCCTACGAGCAGTACTTC. Amino acid sequence: CSASSGSTAYEQYF.

Turning to this clonotype: A single base separates this from a much larger clone, so it may be a read error. The rearrangement uses TRBV19 and TRBJ1-5; 9 nucleotides line up with TRBD1. Germline-derived CDR1 and CDR2 are LNHDA and SQIVND (reference sequence). The length of the CDR3 is 11 residues. V was clipped by 10 bases and J by 9 bases; unmatched bases: 4. The CDR3 nucleotides read TGTGCCAACCTGACAGGGGGGCCCCAGCATTTT. It specifies CANLTGGPQHF.

The rearrangement links TRBV12-3 or TRBV12-4 to TRBJ1-2, with D hard to call. Deletions cut 1 base from V and 7 bases from J, with 10 bases between. CDR3 length: 13 residues. CDR3 coding DNA: TGTGCCAGCAGTTTAGGATTAGCGGCTGGCTACACCTTC. It codes for CASSLGLAAGYTF.

The chain links TRBV5-1 to TRBJ1-2; 7 bases are shared with TRBD1. CDR3 length: 15 residues. V dropped 0 bases and J dropped 7; count of bases not matched to a gene: 9. In germline, CDR1 is SGHRS, CDR2 YFSETQ. The CDR3 nucleotides are TGCGCCAGCAGCTTGGAGGAGGGGGCCCCACGTGGCTACACCTTC. Translated, it gives CASSLEEGAPRGYTF. The full variable domain, in which reference TRBV5-1 and TRBJ1-2 provide the parts outside the CDR3, is KAGVTQTPRYLIKTRGQQVTLSCSPISGHRSVSWYQQTPGQGLQFLFEYFSETQRNKGNFPGRFSGRQFSNSRSEMNVSTLELGDSALYLCASSLEEGAPRGYTFGSGTRLTVV.

There are many counts of this clonotype. The chain is built from TRBV5-1 and TRBJ2-7; D is possibly TRBD1 (5 bases). Trimming removed 4 bases from V and 2 bases from J, with 13 bases in between. The CDR3 loop spans 14 amino acids. CDR1 is SGHRS and CDR2 is YFSETQ in the germline V gene. For the CDR3, the DNA is TGCGCCAGCAGCCCCAACAGGTTTCCCTACGAGCAGTACTTC. This sequence encodes CASSPNRFPYEQYF.

At least ten counts were recorded for this clonotype. V usage is TRBV12-5 and J usage is TRBJ1-1, with a tentative D call TRBD1 (6 bases). V was trimmed by 1 base and J by 4 bases, leaving 13 bases between them. Germline lookup yields CDR1 LGHNT and CDR2 FRNRAP. CDR3 length: 15 amino acids. The CDR3 DNA reads as TGTGCTAGTGGTTTGGGACACAGGGACGGCACTGAAGCTTTCTTT. This encodes CASGLGHRDGTEAFF. The full variable domain, its missing parts supplied by reference TRBV12-5 and TRBJ1-1, is DARVTQTPRHKVTEMGQEVTMRCQPILGHNTVFWYRQTMMQGLELLAYFRNRAPLDDSGMPKDRFSAEMPDATLATLKIQPSEPRDSAVYFCASGLGHRDGTEAFFGQGTRLTVV.

The J gene is TRBJ2-7, the V gene TRBV6-5; 12 nucleotides align to TRBD1. With 4 bases clipped from V and 8 bases from J, the junction kept 6 bases outside the gene matches. Germline V gives CDR1 MNHEY, CDR2 SVGAGI. The CDR3 runs 14 residues. CDR3 region: CASSFGTGGLKQYF. The CDR3 DNA reads TGTGCCAGCAGTTTTGGGACAGGGGGCTTAAAGCAGTACTTC.

This clonotype was recorded many times. The rearrangement links TRBV20-1 to TRBJ2-7, with unresolved D. Germline-derived CDR1 and CDR2 are DFQATT and SNEGSKA (reference sequence). Trimming cost V 3 bases and J 5 bases, with 8 bases left between them. The CDR3 is 11 amino acids. CDR3: CSASFSHEQYF. DNA of the CDR3: TGCAGTGCTAGTTTTTCCCACGAGCAGTACTTC.

This clonotype was seen many times. V gene TRBV28 combines with J gene TRBJ1-5, with 7 bases fitting TRBD1. The ends lost 9 bases at V and 6 bases at J; junction bases unmatched: 11. Germline-derived CDR1 and CDR2 are MDHEN and SYDVKM. The CDR3 has 14 residues. The CDR3 region has the DNA TGTGCCAGTCATTCAACAGGGGTTGCTCAGCCCCAGCATTTT. Translated, it gives CASHSTGVAQPQHF.

V is TRBV15 and J is TRBJ1-2; TRBD1 aligns across 7 bases. This CDR3 region has 11 residues. Germline trimming cut 7 bases from V and 8 bases from J; bases unmatched to any gene: 4. Germline values: CDR1 LNHNV, CDR2 YYDKDF (reference sequence). The CDR3 sequence is CATKGAGGYTF. CDR3 sequence (DNA): TGTGCCACCAAGGGGGCCGGAGGCTACACCTTC.

Only a few counts were recorded for this clonotype. The rearrangement joins TRBV6-1 to TRBJ1-2, with a possible D match to TRBD1 (5 bases). V was trimmed by 8 bases and J by 2 bases, leaving 15 bases between them. The germline V gene has CDR1 MNHNS and CDR2 SASEGT. The CDR3 spans 14 residues. The DNA for the CDR3 is TGTGCCAGCGGGCGTACACAGGCAAACTATGGCTACACCTTC. Protein sequence: CASGRTQANYGYTF.

This clonotype was seen many times. The chain uses TRBV27 and TRBJ2-2; D not resolved. CDR3 length: 13 amino acids. V shed 6 bases and J shed 2 bases, with 7 bases lying between them. Germline V gene data show CDR1 as MNHEY and CDR2 as SMNVEV (reference sequence). DNA of the CDR3: TGTGCCAGCAGAGCAGCTAACACCGGGGAGCTGTTTTTT. Translating it yields CASRAANTGELFF.

The chain employs TRBV5-4 and TRBJ2-7, with 8 bases lining up with TRBD1. The CDR3 is 16 residues long. Per germline, CDR1 SGHNT and CDR2 YYREEE (reference sequence). V dropped 4 bases and J dropped 0; count of bases not matched to a gene: 9. CDR3 DNA: TGTGCCAGCAGCGAGACAGGGGAGACCAGCTCCTACGAGCAGTACTTC. It translates to CASSETGETSSYEQYF.

This clonotype came up many times. The V gene is TRBV5-1, the J gene TRBJ2-7; possibly TRBD1 for D (6 bases). The germline V and J ends were trimmed by 1 base and 6 bases, with 11 bases remaining between them. This CDR3 has 13 amino acids. Germline values: CDR1 SGHRS, CDR2 YFSETQ. CDR3 in amino acids: CASSLIGGSEQYF. CDR3 nucleotides: TGCGCCAGCAGCTTGATAGGGGGTAGCGAGCAGTACTTC. The full variable domain, with the rest looked up from reference TRBV5-1 and TRBJ2-7, is KAGVTQTPRYLIKTRGQQVTLSCSPISGHRSVSWYQQTPGQGLQFLFEYFSETQRNKGNFPGRFSGRQFSNSRSEMNVSTLELGDSALYLCASSLIGGSEQYFGPGTRLTVT.

This clonotype has at least ten counts. The genes are TRBV12-3 or TRBV12-4 and TRBJ2-7; weak D call: TRBD1 (5 bases). This CDR3 region has 14 residues. V gave up 4 bases and J gave up 6 bases, with 16 bases separating them. The CDR3 sequence is CASSSQGNLLEQYF. DNA for the CDR3: TGTGCCAGCAGTTCTCAGGGTAATCTTCTCGAGCAGTACTTC.

This rearrangement joins TRBV7-2 to TRBJ2-2, with TRBD2 matching 11 bases. This CDR3 has 16 residues. CDR1 is SGHTA, CDR2 FQGNSA, per germline. The J segment lost 1 base and the V segment lost 6 bases, leaving 4 bases of the junction unmatched. CDR3 protein: CASSFSGGVNTGELFF. The CDR3 DNA follows: TGTGCCAGCAGTTTTAGCGGGGGGGTGAACACCGGGGAGCTGTTTTTT.

The V and J genes are TRBV6-1 and TRBJ1-1, with 8 bases that match TRBD1. Germline CDR1 and CDR2: MNHNS and SASEGT. Losses at the gene ends were 7 bases for V and 12 bases for J; bases not matched to a gene: 7. The CDR3 has 11 residues. The CDR3 sequence is CASIWTGRPFF. The CDR3 DNA follows: TGTGCCAGCATCTGGACAGGGAGGCCTTTCTTT.

This clonotype was counted ten times or more. CDR3 nucleotide sequence: TGTGCCAGCAGCCCCGGCGGGAGGCTGTCCTACGAGCAGTACTTC. Translation: CASSPGGRLSYEQYF. The rearrangement joins TRBV12-3 or TRBV12-4 to TRBJ2-7; TRBD2 aligns across 8 bases. J was trimmed by 1 base and V by 6 bases; bases with no gene match: 8. This CDR3 contains 15 residues.

In its sample, this clonotype was seen many times. The J gene is TRBJ2-7, the V gene TRBV6-1; D possibly uses TRBD1 or TRBD2 (5 bases each). Germline loops: CDR1 MNHNS, CDR2 SASEGT. The CDR3 runs 15 residues. Trimming stripped 2 bases from V and 0 bases from J, with 11 bases between. DNA of the CDR3: TGTGCCAGCAGTGAACGGGACGGCGACTCCTACGAGCAGTACTTC. Its translation: CASSERDGDSYEQYF.